This is a list of T cell receptor beta chains from one sample in a study of identical twins. TCRdb analysed the 5' RACE reads with MiXCR anew, one entry per CDR3 protein. The data contain hundreds of thousands of distinct CDR3 sequences, 8.6% of them singletons. These data were likewise used in another study, on yellow fever vaccine responses in identical twins.

The sequencing input was PBMCs. The receptors were sampled from a woman between 18 and 29 years old in good health. The CDR3 runs from the conserved cysteine through the conserved F or W. A D gene is named only where the DNA matches it firmly. Size is omitted from some rows. Given values are once, few, many or a class for expanded clones.

NA	TRBJ2-1	TRBV3-1	NA	TGTGCCAGCAGCCAAGAAGCCCGCAGGGCCGGGCAGCTGTCCTACAATGAGCAGTTCTTC	CASSQEARRAGQLSYNEQFF
few	TRBJ1-1	TRBV24-1	TRBD1	TGTGCCACCAGACCCAGACAGGGGGAGAACACTGAAGCTTTCTTT	CATRPRQGENTEAFF
many	TRBJ2-1	TRBV5-1	TRBD2	TGCGCCAGCAGCCCTACTAGCGGGGGCCTCAATGAGCAGTTCTTC	CASSPTSGGLNEQFF
few	TRBJ2-1	TRBV5-1	TRBD2	TGCGCCAGTAGCGGGGGCGCCCTCACTGAGCAGTTCTTC	CASSGGALTEQFF
few	TRBJ1-5	TRBV5-1	TRBD1	TGCGCCAGCAGCCAGTCGGGACAGGGGGACGGTCAGCCCCAGCATTTT	CASSQSGQGDGQPQHF
few	TRBJ2-7	TRBV7-2	NA	TGTGCCAGCAGCCCCATGGCGGGGGCTTTGACCGAGCAGTACTTC	CASSPMAGALTEQYF
NA	TRBJ2-1	TRBV7-8	NA	TGTGCCAGCAGCTTTGGGGTTCATAGCTCCTACAATGAGCAGTTCTTC	CASSFGVHSSYNEQFF
few	TRBJ2-2	TRBV30	NA	TGTGCCTGGAGCCGGATTGGAGCGTCCGGGGAGCTGTTTTTT	CAWSRIGASGELFF
many	TRBJ2-3	TRBV7-8	NA	TGTGCCAGCAGCTTTTTCGATGCAGATACGCAGTATTTT	CASSFFDADTQYF
many	TRBJ2-7	TRBV6-5	NA	TGTGCCAGCAGTTACTCTAGGGCCAACTACGAGCAGTACTTC	CASSYSRANYEQYF
few	TRBJ1-1	TRBV12-3/TRBV12-4	NA	TGTGCCAGCAGTTCGACAGAAACTGAAGCTTTCTTT	CASSSTETEAFF
many	TRBJ2-7	TRBV20-1	TRBD2	TGCAGTGCCTTTAGCGGGGGCTCCTACGAGCAGTACTTC	CSAFSGGSYEQYF
many	TRBJ1-6	TRBV20-1	NA	TGCAGTGCGAATCCGCAGGGCGCTGATTCACCCCTCCACTTT	CSANPQGADSPLHF
NA	TRBJ2-7	TRBV24-1	NA	TGTGCCACCAGTGATTCTCAGAGCGGAGGGGGCTACGAGCAGTACTTC	CATSDSQSGGGYEQYF
many	TRBJ2-5	TRBV7-9	TRBD1	TGTGCCAGCAGCCACCGTTTGGGGACAGGGGAACAGACCCAGTACTTC	CASSHRLGTGEQTQYF
NA	TRBJ2-1	TRBV20-1	TRBD2	TGCAGTGCCATGGGGACTAGCCTTGATGAGCAGTTCTTC	CSAMGTSLDEQFF
many	TRBJ2-1	TRBV5-1	NA	TGCGCCAGCAGCCTGCACTTCGGAGAAGTGGCCTACAATGAGCAGTTCTTC	CASSLHFGEVAYNEQFF
NA	TRBJ1-2	TRBV29-1	NA	TGCAGCGCTAGGACAGATTATGGCTACACCTTC	CSARTDYGYTF
NA	TRBJ1-1	TRBV4-1	NA	TGCGCCAGCAGCCAAGTGGGAGAAAAAGCTTTCTTT	CASSQVGEKAFF
NA	TRBJ2-3	TRBV5-5	NA	TGTGCCAGCAGCCGCCCCACTACTAGGAGCACAGATACGCAGTATTTT	CASSRPTTRSTDTQYF
few	TRBJ2-1	TRBV28	NA	TGTGCCAGCAGTTTATCGGTTCGGGAGCAGTTCTTC	CASSLSVREQFF
few	TRBJ2-7	TRBV20-1	TRBD2	TGCAGTGCTAGTAGGCTAGCGGGAAGGGCCGAGCAGTACTTC	CSASRLAGRAEQYF
many	TRBJ1-5	TRBV12-3/TRBV12-4	NA	TGTGCCAGCAGTTGGGGCAATCAGCCCCAGCATTTT	CASSWGNQPQHF
NA	TRBJ2-1	TRBV20-1	TRBD1	TGCAGTGCTAGCGCGGGACAGGGGGTTTTGCAGTTCTTC	CSASAGQGVLQFF
NA	TRBJ2-4	TRBV6-5	TRBD2	TGTGCCAGCAGTTCGGCGGGACTAGTTGTCATTCAGTACTTC	CASSSAGLVVIQYF
many	TRBJ2-3	TRBV24-1	NA	TGTGCCACCGGGAGCGGCACAGATACGCAGTATTTT	CATGSGTDTQYF
many	TRBJ2-7	TRBV6-2/TRBV6-3	TRBD2	TGTGCCAGCAGTAAACTAGCGGGAGGGATCTACGAGCAGTACTTC	CASSKLAGGIYEQYF
few	TRBJ2-7	TRBV7-9	TRBD1	TGTGCCAGCACCCCAGCCCGGACAGGACGCTACGAGCAGTACTTC	CASTPARTGRYEQYF
NA	TRBJ2-7	TRBV7-9	TRBD1	TGTGCCAGCAGCCAGGACAGGGATGCCTACGAGCAGTACTTC	CASSQDRDAYEQYF
few	TRBJ2-1	TRBV23-1	TRBD1	TGCGCCAGCAGTCAATTCCCGACGAAGACAGGGGCAGTCTACAATGAGCAGTTCTTC	CASSQFPTKTGAVYNEQFF
few	TRBJ2-3	TRBV24-1	TRBD1	TGTGCCACCAGTGATACAACAGGGGACCGCACAGATACGCAGTATTTT	CATSDTTGDRTDTQYF
NA	TRBJ2-1	TRBV5-1	NA	TGCGCCAGCAAACCCCACCTGGACGAAATCATTTACAATGAGCAGTTCTTC	CASKPHLDEIIYNEQFF
NA	TRBJ2-3	TRBV28	NA	TGTGCCAGCAGTCCGCGGGACAGACCCACAGATACGCAGTATTTT	CASSPRDRPTDTQYF
few	TRBJ2-2	TRBV20-1	TRBD1	TGCAGTGCTAGAGATCGGGCAGGGGGCACCGGGGAGCTGTTTTTT	CSARDRAGGTGELFF
few	TRBJ2-7	TRBV2	NA	TGTGCCAGCAGCGTAGCCAGGGAGAGGGGCGAGCAGTACTTC	CASSVARERGEQYF
few	TRBJ2-1	TRBV5-1	NA	TGCGCCAGCAGCTTCGGTGGGGGTTATGGCAATGAGCAGTTCTTC	CASSFGGGYGNEQFF
NA	TRBJ2-5	TRBV19	NA	TGTGCCAGTAGTTCCGGGACAAAACGCTACGGAGGTGGAGAGACCCAGTACTTC	CASSSGTKRYGGGETQYF
NA	TRBJ2-1	TRBV24-1	TRBD2	TGTGCCACCAGTGATTTGCAACTAGCGCGATACAATGAGCAGTTCTTC	CATSDLQLARYNEQFF
NA	TRBJ1-5	TRBV5-6	NA	TGTGCCAGCAGCTCCGGACATCTTACGCCGTATAGCAATCAGCCCCAGCATTTT	CASSSGHLTPYSNQPQHF
NA	TRBJ2-2	TRBV7-9	NA	TGTGCCAGCAGCCCTTTTCAGGGAATCGGGGAGCTGTTTTTT	CASSPFQGIGELFF
few	TRBJ2-2	TRBV5-4	NA	TGTGCCAGCAGCCCGGGTGGGTGGGTTAACACCGGGGAGCTGTTTTTT	CASSPGGWVNTGELFF
few	TRBJ2-3	TRBV12-3/TRBV12-4	NA	TGTGCCAGCAAGCCAGGGGCTAGCACAGATACGCAGTATTTT	CASKPGASTDTQYF
few	TRBJ2-7	TRBV29-1	NA	TGCAGCGTTGAAGTCGGGGCGAATCCCTACGAGCAGTACTTC	CSVEVGANPYEQYF
NA	TRBJ1-5	TRBV20-1	NA	TGCAGCGGGCTTGGAGATACGCAGCATTTT	CSGLGDTQHF
few	TRBJ2-5	TRBV10-3	NA	TGTGCCATCTCCGACGGCCAAGAGACCCAGTACTTC	CAISDGQETQYF
few	TRBJ1-3	TRBV30	TRBD1	TGTGCCTGGAGTCGGACAGGATCTGGAAACACCATATATTTT	CAWSRTGSGNTIYF
few	TRBJ2-1	TRBV7-9	TRBD2	TGTGCCAGCAGCTTAGGTTCTAGCGGGAGGGGATACAATGAGCAGTTCTTC	CASSLGSSGRGYNEQFF